The T cell receptor beta chain under discussion was sequenced for a study of Graves' ophthalmopathy and Graves' hyperthyroidism. This CDR3 spans 14 amino acids. Between the trimmed V and J ends, which lost 9 bases and 0 bases, there was a span of 12 bases. Germline CDR1 reads MDHEN; CDR2 reads SYDVKM. Only a few counts were recorded for this clonotype. Amplification targeted the TCR beta CDR3 regions, with RNA transcripts as the source material. HTBI-primed first-round RT-PCR preceded second-round multiplex PCR. One entry per CDR3 protein results from TCRdb running MiXCR on the multiplex PCR reads. Of about 1.2 million distinct CDR3 sequences listed, roughly two fifths were seen once; the top ten hold 11%.

Sequenced: peripheral blood or thyroid tissue (not recorded which). This sequence was found in an adult man with Graves' hyperthyroidism. The rearrangement joins TRBV28 to TRBJ1-5; the D is unclear. DNA for the CDR3: TGTGCCAGTCACAGTACCTATAGCAATCAGCCCCAGCATTTT. Protein product: CASHSTYSNQPQHF.